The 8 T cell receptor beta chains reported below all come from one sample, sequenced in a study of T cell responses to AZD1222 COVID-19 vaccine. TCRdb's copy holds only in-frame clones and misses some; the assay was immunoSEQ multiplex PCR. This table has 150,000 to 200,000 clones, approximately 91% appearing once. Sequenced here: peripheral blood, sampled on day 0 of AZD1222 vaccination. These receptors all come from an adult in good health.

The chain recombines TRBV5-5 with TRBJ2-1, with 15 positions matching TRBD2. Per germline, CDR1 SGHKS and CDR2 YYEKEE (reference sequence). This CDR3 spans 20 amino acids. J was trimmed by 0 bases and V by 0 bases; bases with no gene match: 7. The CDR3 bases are TGTGCCAGCAGCTTGGCCGGGACTAGCGGGAGGACTAGCTCCTACAATGAGCAGTTCTTC. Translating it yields CASSLAGTSGRTSSYNEQFF.

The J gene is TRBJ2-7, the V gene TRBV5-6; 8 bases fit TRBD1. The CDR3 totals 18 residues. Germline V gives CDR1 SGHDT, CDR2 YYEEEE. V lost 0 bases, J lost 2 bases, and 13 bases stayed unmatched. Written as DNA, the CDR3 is TGTGCCAGCAGCTTGGGGCGGACAGGGAAAGTAGTCACCTACGAGCAGTACTTC. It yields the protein CASSLGRTGKVVTYEQYF.

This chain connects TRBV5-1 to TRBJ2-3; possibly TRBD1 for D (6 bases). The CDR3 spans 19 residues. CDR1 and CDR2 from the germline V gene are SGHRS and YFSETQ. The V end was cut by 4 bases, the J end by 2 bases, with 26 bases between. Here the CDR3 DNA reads TGCGCCAGCAGCCGTCTGGACAGCCCTGGGTGGGGGCACACAGATACGCAGTATTTT. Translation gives CASSRLDSPGWGHTDTQYF. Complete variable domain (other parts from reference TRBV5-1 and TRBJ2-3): KAGVTQTPRYLIKTRGQQVTLSCSPISGHRSVSWYQQTPGQGLQFLFEYFSETQRNKGNFPGRFSGRQFSNSRSEMNVSTLELGDSALYLCASSRLDSPGWGHTDTQYFGPGTRLTVL.

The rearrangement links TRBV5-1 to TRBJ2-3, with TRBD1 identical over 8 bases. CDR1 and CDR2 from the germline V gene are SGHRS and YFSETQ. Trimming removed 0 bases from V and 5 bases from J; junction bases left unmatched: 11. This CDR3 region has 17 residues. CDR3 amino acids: CASSLGLQTGGLDTQYF. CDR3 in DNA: TGCGCCAGCAGCTTGGGTCTTCAAACAGGGGGGTTAGATACGCAGTATTTT.

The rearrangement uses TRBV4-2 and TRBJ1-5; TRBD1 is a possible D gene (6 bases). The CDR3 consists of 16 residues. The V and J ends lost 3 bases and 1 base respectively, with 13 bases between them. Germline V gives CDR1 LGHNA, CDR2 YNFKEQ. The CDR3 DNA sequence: TGTGCCAGCAGCCAGCGGTGGCAGGGGAGCAATCAGCCCCAGCATTTT. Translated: CASSQRWQGSNQPQHF.

CDR3: CASSQTLTQGSDGYTF. CDR3 nucleotides: TGTGCCAGCTCACAGACTCTTACACAGGGTAGCGATGGCTACACCTTC. The chain combines TRBV18 with TRBJ1-2; tentatively, D is TRBD1 (6 bases). The ends were cut back, 4 bases at V and 6 bases at J, with 21 bases in the middle. CDR1 KGHSH and CDR2 LQKENI come from the germline V gene. The CDR3 extends over 16 amino acids.

The CDR3 loop is CASKAGGTYEQYV. The DNA of the CDR3 is TGTGCCAGCAAGGCAGGGGGCACCTACGAGCAGTACGTC. V and J are TRBV6-5 and TRBJ2-7, with 8 positions matching TRBD1. The germline gives CDR1 MNHEY, CDR2 SVGAGI. Unmatched junction bases numbered 4, after V lost 7 bases and J lost 2 bases. The length of the CDR3 is 13 residues.

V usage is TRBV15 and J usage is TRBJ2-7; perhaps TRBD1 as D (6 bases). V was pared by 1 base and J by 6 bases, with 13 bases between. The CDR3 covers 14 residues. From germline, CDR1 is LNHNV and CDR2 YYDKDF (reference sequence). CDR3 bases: TGTGCCACCAGCAGAGGGGACACCTTGGGCGAGCAGTACGTC. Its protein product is CATSRGDTLGEQYV.